Following are 11 T cell receptor beta chains from one sample sequenced in a study of blood T cell repertoires in COVID-19. Assay: immunoSEQ multiplex PCR; the TCRdb copy retains only in-frame clones and omits some. Here the sample spans 35,000 to 55,000 clones, approximately 90% being singletons. Input material: peripheral blood. Receptors were obtained from a man between 65 and 85 years old with active COVID-19.

This chain connects TRBV4-1 to TRBJ2-7, with D uncertain. CDR1 is MGHRA and CDR2 is YSYEKL in the germline V gene. CDR3 length: 15 amino acids. Trimming removed 1 base at V and 2 bases at J, with 12 bases between. This CDR3 is CASSQGGNGPYEQYF. The CDR3 nucleotides read TGCGCCAGCAGCCAAGGCGGAAACGGCCCCTACGAGCAGTACTTC.

The CDR3 DNA reads as TGTGCCACCTCTTTCGGGGGGGAGACCCAGTACTTC. Protein product: CATSFGGETQYF. This chain joins TRBV24-1 and TRBJ2-5; 7 nucleotides align to TRBD2. Losses at the gene ends were 9 bases for V and 5 bases for J; bases not matched to a gene: 5. The germline gives CDR1 KGHDR, CDR2 SFDVKD. The CDR3 runs to 12 residues.

The chain recombines TRBV20-1 with TRBJ2-5; TRBD1 might be the D (5 bases). This CDR3 is 14 amino acids long. The germline CDR1 and CDR2 sequences are DFQATT and SNEGSKA (reference sequence). V lost 3 bases, J lost 7 bases, and 18 bases lay in between. The CDR3 sequence: CSASPMDTTRTQYF. The CDR3 bases are TGCAGTGCTAGTCCCATGGACACCACCAGGACCCAGTACTTC.

The chain couples TRBV5-1 to TRBJ2-3; TRBD2 matches 8 bases. The CDR3 loop spans 15 amino acids. Unmatched junction bases numbered 8, after V lost 2 bases and J lost 6 bases. Germline V gene data show CDR1 as SGHRS and CDR2 as YFSETQ. The CDR3 DNA follows: TGCGCCAGCAGCTTAGCGGGGGCCCGAGGGGATACGCAGTATTTT. Amino acid sequence: CASSLAGARGDTQYF.

This clone was seen once. The chain links TRBV5-1 to TRBJ2-5, with 11 bases that match TRBD1. Trimming at V came to 6 bases and at J to 3 bases, leaving 4 bases not matched to a gene. Germline CDR1 is SGHRS and CDR2 is YFSETQ. The CDR3 consists of 14 residues. The CDR3 DNA is TGCGCCAGCATCGGACAGGGGGCGGAAGAGACCCAGTACTTC. Amino acid sequence: CASIGQGAEETQYF.

V is TRBV5-4 and J is TRBJ1-1, with 8 bases that match TRBD1. Germline trimming cut 4 bases from V and 4 bases from J; bases unmatched to any gene: 12. CDR3 length: 16 residues. The germline gives CDR1 SGHNT, CDR2 YYREEE (reference sequence). DNA for the CDR3: TGTGCCAGCAGCGAGGGAACAGGGGGAGATGCCACTGAAGCTTTCTTT. It specifies CASSEGTGGDATEAFF. Looking up the rest from reference TRBV5-4 and TRBJ1-1 gives the full variable domain: ETGVTQSPTHLIKTRGQQVTLRCSSQSGHNTVSWYQQALGQGPQFIFQYYREEENGRGNFPPRFSGLQFPNYSSELNVNALELDDSALYLCASSEGTGGDATEAFFGQGTRLTVV.

This rearrangement joins TRBV3-1 (or the pseudogene TRBV3-2) to TRBJ1-6, with D possibly being TRBD1 (6 bases). The CDR3 runs 14 residues. The germline V and J ends were trimmed by 4 bases and 8 bases, with 12 bases remaining between them. The germline CDR1 and CDR2 sequences are LGHDT and YNNKEL (reference sequence). The CDR3 protein is CASSLNRVDSPLHF. The CDR3 region has the DNA TGTGCCAGCAGCCTCAACAGGGTTGATTCACCCCTCCACTTT.

The chain links TRBV7-2 to TRBJ2-3; TRBD2 matches 11 bases. The germline CDR1 and CDR2 sequences are SGHTA and FQGNSA. With V trimmed by 2 bases and J by 1 base, 5 bases remained unmatched. The CDR3 is 17 residues long. The CDR3 DNA is TGTGCCAGCAGCTTAACTGGTAGCGGGGGGGGCACAGATACGCAGTATTTT. The encoded protein is CASSLTGSGGGTDTQYF. Supplemented by reference TRBV7-2 and TRBJ2-3, the full variable domain reads GAGVSQSPSNKVTEKGKDVELRCDPISGHTALYWYRQSLGQGLEFLIYFQGNSAPDKSGLPSDRFSAERTGGSVSTLTIQRTQQEDSAVYLCASSLTGSGGGTDTQYFGPGTRLTVL.

A single count supports this clone. The chain employs TRBV5-8 and TRBJ1-4; 9 nucleotides align to TRBD1. Germline V gene lookup returns CDR1 SGHTS and CDR2 YDEGEE. The CDR3 consists of 15 residues. With V trimmed by 4 bases and J by 5 bases, 6 bases remained unmatched. The CDR3 coding sequence is TGTGCCAGCAGCAGGGGACAGGGATCCAATGAAAAACTGTTTTTT. Its translation: CASSRGQGSNEKLFF.

The rearrangement joins TRBV29-1 to TRBJ1-2; TRBD1 agrees at 7 bases. CDR1 is SQVTM and CDR2 is ANQGSEA in the germline V gene. The CDR3 spans 11 residues. The junction had 3 bases not matched to a gene; V was cut back by 4 bases and J by 7 bases. CDR3 amino acids: CSVATGFGYTF. CDR3 coding DNA: TGCAGCGTTGCGACAGGGTTTGGCTACACCTTC.

There are a few counts of this clone. This chain links TRBV1 with TRBJ1-2. TRBV1 is shown as a pseudogene. There are 17 residues in the CDR3. CDR3 in amino acids: CTSSQDRVSDFNYGYTF. The CDR3 DNA follows: TGCACCAGCAGCCAAGATCGGGTATCAGACTTTAACTATGGCTACACCTTC.